This T cell receptor (beta chain) was captured in a study of blood T cells in healthy people across ages (dated by TCRdb to the mid-2010s). Concerning the study at large: Template switching captured roughly one uniquely barcoded TCR beta cDNA molecule per two T cells in model experiments. Age-related changes in TCR beta repertoire diversity were measured in the study by deep sequencing normalized with unique cDNA molecular identifiers. Four age groups were formed from the donors: young (average 16 years), middle-aged (around 37), aged (more than 55) and long-lived (about 75). To avoid experimental bias, donors of different ages were distributed randomly across sequencing lanes. For two donors (one aged 18 to 29 and one aged 80 or older), the study analyzed two additional independent replicas of 1 million unique cDNA reads from the same blood draw.

The CDR3 spans 14 residues, from the cysteine through the phenylalanine. This entry keeps only the CDR3 DNA: 42 bases, framed from base 1. V and J lose 8 bases and 0 bases, and a span of 11 bases separates them. Donors were under 40 systemically healthy Caucasian individuals from Russia aged roughly 6 to 90 years. Each donor gave around 9.8 milliliters of peripheral blood, collected into EDTA-treated Vacutainer tubes. PBMCs were isolated by Ficoll-Paque density-gradient centrifugation, with at least 6 million obtained per sample. Trizol reagent was used to extract total RNA from the PBMCs, yielding at least 5.5 micrograms per sample. Naive CD45RAhigh/CD27high T cell percentages were measured by flow cytometry on a PBMC aliquot from every donor. Summary of the overall study and its limitations: A strong correlation was found between observed TCR beta diversity and the percentage of naive T cells measured by flow cytometry. Because donor CMV infection status was unknown, age-related changes in expanded clonotypes were potentially confounded. Compared with the aged group, the long-lived group had more naive CD4+ T cells, fewer expanded clones and increased TCR diversity, a pattern suggesting age selection. Estimates of total diversity based on one million sequenced T cells were regarded as lower bounds and as underestimates. Because profiling used bulk unsorted PBMCs, naive and antigen-experienced compartments could not be compared conclusively. As age increased, observed TCR beta diversity per million T cells dropped in a roughly linear way, and a significant reduction was already evident by age about 36.

As for this clonotype: What this receptor recognizes is not known. Per-base quality was not reported, and no clone a single base away is much larger than it.

Library creation used 5' RACE. A second about 6 to 11 cycle PCR used a sample-barcoded 5' primer and a J-beta primer mix. Each TCR beta cDNA molecule received a unique molecular identifier from a template-switch 5' adaptor carrying 12 random nucleotides. At least 2.5 million CDR3-containing paired-end reads were obtained from each sample. All of the RNA was converted into first-strand cDNA using the Mint cDNA synthesis kit, with a TRBC-specific oligonucleotide serving as the primer. All cDNA was treated with uracil-DNA glycosylase and then went through a first 18-cycle PCR with the universal primers M1SS and BC2_uni_R. The authors processed their data as follows. For normalization, 1 million high-quality reads, each with a distinct molecular identifier, were randomly selected from each sample. Reads with shared molecular identifiers were discarded instead of being binned into consensus sequences. MiTCR, run with a Q25 quality threshold and the strictest error-elimination algorithm, handled CDR3 identification, clonotype clustering and error correction. A nonparametric unseen species model with Euler transformation was used to estimate lower-bound total TCR beta diversity. TCRdb reanalyzed the raw reads on its own, using fastp at Q25 for trimming and MiXCR for clone calling, and kept in-frame beta chains. CDR3 protein sequences are deduplicated, and each keeps its most common genes and DNA. The V and J calls follow TCRdb's processing rather than the paper's. Counted in this sample were approximately 1,700,000 distinct CDR3 sequences; 35% to 50% of them appeared once. The biggest ten clones account for roughly 24% of the sample.

The sequence is built from TRBV12-3 or TRBV12-4 and TRBJ2-1; the D gene assignment is ambiguous. Input material: blood. The source of this sequence is a human donor in good health. The nucleotide sequence is given as TGTGCCAGCGCGAGCTTATTCTCCTACAATGAGCAGTTCTTC. Its translation reads: CASASLFSYNEQFF.